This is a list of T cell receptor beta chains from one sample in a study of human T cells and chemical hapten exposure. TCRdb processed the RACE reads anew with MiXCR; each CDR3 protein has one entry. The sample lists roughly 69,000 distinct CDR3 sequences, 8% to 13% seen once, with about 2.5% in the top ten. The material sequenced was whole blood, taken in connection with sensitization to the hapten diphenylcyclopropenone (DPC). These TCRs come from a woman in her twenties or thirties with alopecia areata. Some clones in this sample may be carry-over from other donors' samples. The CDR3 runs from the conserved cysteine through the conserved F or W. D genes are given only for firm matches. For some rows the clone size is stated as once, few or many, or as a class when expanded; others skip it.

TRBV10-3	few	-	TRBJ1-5	CAIGGGDSNQPQHF	TGTGCCATCGGTGGCGGGGATAGCAATCAGCCCCAGCATTTT
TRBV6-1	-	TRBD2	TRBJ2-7	CASSESPFNPTSGGTYEQYF	TGTGCCAGCAGTGAAAGCCCTTTCAACCCTACTAGCGGAGGGACCTACGAGCAGTACTTC
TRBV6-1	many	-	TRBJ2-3	CASQFQGSDTQYF	TGTGCCAGCCAGTTTCAGGGATCAGATACGCAGTATTTT
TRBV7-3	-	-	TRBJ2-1	CASSSQPYNEQFF	TGTGCCAGCAGCTCCCAGCCCTACAATGAGCAGTTCTTC
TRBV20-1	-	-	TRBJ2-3	CSARDPVLRRTDTQYF	TGCAGTGCTAGAGACCCAGTTTTGCGCCGCACAGATACGCAGTATTTT
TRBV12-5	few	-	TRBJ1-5	CASGLEALSNQPQHF	TGTGCTAGTGGTTTGGAGGCTCTGAGCAATCAGCCCCAGCATTTT
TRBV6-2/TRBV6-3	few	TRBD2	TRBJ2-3	CASSLSGGTQYF	TGTGCCAGCAGCCTGAGCGGGGGTACGCAGTATTTT
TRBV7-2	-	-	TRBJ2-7	CASSLGSVDEQYF	TGTGCCAGCAGCTTAGGTTCCGTTGACGAGCAGTACTTC
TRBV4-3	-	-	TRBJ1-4	CASSQEMGFELFF	TGCGCCAGCAGCCAAGAGATGGGATTCGAACTGTTTTTT
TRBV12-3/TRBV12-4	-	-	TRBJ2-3	CASSRLPDTQYF	TGTGCCAGCAGTCGACTCCCAGATACGCAGTATTTT
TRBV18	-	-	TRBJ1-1	CASSPSGREAFF	TGTGCCAGCTCACCCTCGGGGAGAGAAGCTTTCTTT
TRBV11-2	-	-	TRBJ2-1	CASSLFGNEQFF	TGTGCCAGCAGCTTATTCGGCAATGAGCAGTTCTTC
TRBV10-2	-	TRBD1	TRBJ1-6	CASSATGGYNSPLHF	TGCGCCAGCAGCGCGACAGGGGGCTATAATTCACCCCTCCACTTT
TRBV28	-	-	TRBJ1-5	CASSFPIENQPQHF	TGTGCCAGCAGTTTCCCGATAGAAAATCAGCCCCAGCATTTT
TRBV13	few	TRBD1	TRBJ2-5	CASSLTGGETQYF	TGTGCCAGCAGCTTGACAGGGGGAGAGACCCAGTACTTC
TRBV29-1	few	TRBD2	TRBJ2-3	CSTSGTSGSDTQYF	TGCAGCACTTCCGGGACTAGCGGGTCAGATACGCAGTATTTT